This T cell receptor beta chain originates from a study of blood T cell repertoires in COVID-19. The CDR3 extends over 14 amino acids. V was pared by 5 bases and J by 3 bases, with 6 bases of the junction left unmatched. The germline gives CDR1 MNHEY, CDR2 SMNVEV (reference sequence). This clone was found once. Generated by immunoSEQ multiplex PCR, the TCRdb table keeps only in-frame clones and is missing some. The sample has nearly 95,000 clones, 80% to 90% seen once. Sequences were obtained from peripheral blood. The gene calls are TRBV27 and TRBJ1-2; 7 positions match TRBD1. The receptor comes from a human donor with acute or convalescent COVID-19. The donor label of this sample is uncertain. The CDR3, as DNA: TGTGCCAGCAGTCCCGGGACAGCGCACTATGGCTACACCTTC. This sequence encodes CASSPGTAHYGYTF.